A selection of T cell receptor beta chains follows, all from one sample in a study of cytomegalovirus exposure and HLA in healthy donors. Using immunoSEQ multiplex PCR, the repertoire was profiled, and TCRdb retains in-frame clones only, with some absent. Seen here are about 160,000 clones, approximately 80% observed once, and the top ten hold about 4%. The specimen sequenced was PBMCs. The receptors come from a young man in good health and CMV-seropositive. The CDR3 runs from the conserved cysteine through the conserved F or W. Each record gives: V gene, CDR3 length, clone size, CDR3 protein. Expanded clones are given a class, and other clones once, few, many or no size at all.

TRBV13 | 14 | NA | CASSSRDFGDTQYF
TRBV28 | 14 | NA | CASSAGGNNQPQHF
TRBV7-9 | 15 | NA | CASSPRQVAPIEQYF
TRBV7-2 | 13 | NA | CASSLWGGEKLFF
TRBV9 | 17 | NA | CASSPWSGTVATGELFF
TRBV12-5 | 14 | NA | CASGSGQGEYEQYF
TRBV5-1 | 13 | NA | CASSGGFDNEQFF
TRBV5-1 | 14 | NA | CASAGGQGKETQYF
TRBV6-5 | 14 | NA | CASSYSSGGWEQYF
TRBV19 | 15 | NA | CASSTTGDNNQPQHF
TRBV28 | 15 | NA | CASSLYRGGNSPLHF
TRBV2 | 13 | NA | CASSKGHNTEAFF
TRBV9 | 14 | NA | CASSVGEATETQYF
TRBV5-1 | 12 | NA | CASSRDRGEQYF
TRBV30 | 15 | NA | CAWSVRQGKHYGYTF
TRBV5-1 | 16 | NA | CASSLAASGGLETQYF
TRBV28 | 13 | NA | CASSSMGPTEAFF
TRBV5-1 | 12 | few | CASSLEGNTQYF
TRBV19 | 16 | NA | CASSLGLAGVTYEQYF
TRBV6-5 | 13 | NA | CASSYSGLNGYTF
TRBV7-7 | 15 | once | CASSPPGQGTETQYF
TRBV7-8 | 16 | NA | CASSPLGVYSNQPQHF
TRBV5-1 | 15 | NA | CASSTSGQRNNEQFF
TRBV6-5 | 12 | NA | CASSDRVTEAFF
TRBV14 | 16 | NA | CASSQDQQGGNQPQHF
TRBV28 | 19 | NA | CASSRPPTGGRLSNQPQHF